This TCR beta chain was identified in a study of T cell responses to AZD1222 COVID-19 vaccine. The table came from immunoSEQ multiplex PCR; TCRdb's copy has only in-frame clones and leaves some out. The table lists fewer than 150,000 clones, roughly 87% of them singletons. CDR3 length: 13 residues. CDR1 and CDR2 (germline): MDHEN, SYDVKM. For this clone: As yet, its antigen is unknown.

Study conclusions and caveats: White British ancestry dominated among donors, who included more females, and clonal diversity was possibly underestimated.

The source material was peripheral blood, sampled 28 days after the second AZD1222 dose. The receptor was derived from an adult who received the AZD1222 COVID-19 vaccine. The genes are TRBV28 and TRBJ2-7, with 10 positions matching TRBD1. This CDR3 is CASSKGQGYEQYF. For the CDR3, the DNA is TGTGCTTCAAGCAAGGGACAGGGGTACGAGCAGTACTTC.